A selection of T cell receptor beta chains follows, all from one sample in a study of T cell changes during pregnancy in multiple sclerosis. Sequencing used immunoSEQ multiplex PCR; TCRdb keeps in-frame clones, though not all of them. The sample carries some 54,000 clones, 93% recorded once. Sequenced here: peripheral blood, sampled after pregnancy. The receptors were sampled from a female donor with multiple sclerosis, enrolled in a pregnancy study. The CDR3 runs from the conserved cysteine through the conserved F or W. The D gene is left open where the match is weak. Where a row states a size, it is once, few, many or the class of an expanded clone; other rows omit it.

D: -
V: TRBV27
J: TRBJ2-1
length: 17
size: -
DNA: TGTGCCAGCAGTCCCGTCCGCCCAGCGGTTAGAGCCAATGAGCAGTTCTTC
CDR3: CASSPVRPAVRANEQFF

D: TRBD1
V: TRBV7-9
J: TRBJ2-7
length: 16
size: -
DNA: TGTGCCAGCAGCTTAGAGGAGGAACAGGGGGTGGACGAGCAGTACTTC
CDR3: CASSLEEEQGVDEQYF

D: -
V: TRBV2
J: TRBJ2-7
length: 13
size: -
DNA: TGTGCCAGCAGGCGTACAGGGATCTACGAGCAGTACTTC
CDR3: CASRRTGIYEQYF

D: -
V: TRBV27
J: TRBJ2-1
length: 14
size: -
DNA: TGTGCCAGCAGTCCCTCGGGCTCCTACAATGAGCAGTTCTTC
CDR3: CASSPSGSYNEQFF

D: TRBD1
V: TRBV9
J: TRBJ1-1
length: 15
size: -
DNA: TGTGCCAGCAGCGTAGCAGGGGGCGAAATCGCTGAAGCTTTCTTT
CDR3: CASSVAGGEIAEAFF

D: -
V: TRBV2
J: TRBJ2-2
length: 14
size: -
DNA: TGTGCCAGCAGTGGGCGGAGTGGCACCGGGGAGCTGTTTTTT
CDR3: CASSGRSGTGELFF

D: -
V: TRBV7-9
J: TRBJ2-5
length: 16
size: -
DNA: TGTGCCAGCAGCTGGATGAACCGGGTAGGCCAAGAGACCCAGTACTTC
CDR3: CASSWMNRVGQETQYF

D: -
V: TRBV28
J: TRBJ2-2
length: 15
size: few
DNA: TGTGCCAGCAGTTTACCCGGGATCAAGGTGGGGGAGCTGTTTTTT
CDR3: CASSLPGIKVGELFF

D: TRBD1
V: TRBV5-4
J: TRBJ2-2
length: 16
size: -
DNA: TGTGCCAGCAGCTTGGGACAGGGGGCTACCACCGGGGAGCTGTTTTTT
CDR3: CASSLGQGATTGELFF

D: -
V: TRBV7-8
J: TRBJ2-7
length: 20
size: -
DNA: TGTGCCAGCAGCGCAACTCGTGTACAGGGTAGGGGAAGATGGGGCTACGAGCAGTACTTC
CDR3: CASSATRVQGRGRWGYEQYF

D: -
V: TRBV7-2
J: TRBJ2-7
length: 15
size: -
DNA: TGTGCCAGCAGCTTAAGCCGGCAGGGGTCCTACGAGCAGTACTTC
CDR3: CASSLSRQGSYEQYF

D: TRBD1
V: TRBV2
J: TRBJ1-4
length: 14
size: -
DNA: TGTGCCAGCAGTCTACAGGGGGGTAATGAAAAACTGTTTTTT
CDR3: CASSLQGGNEKLFF

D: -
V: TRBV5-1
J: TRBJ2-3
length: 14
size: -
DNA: TGCGCCAGCACCTCGGACAAAGACACAGATACGCAGTATTTT
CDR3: CASTSDKDTDTQYF

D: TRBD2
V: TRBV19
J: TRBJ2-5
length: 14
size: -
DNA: TGTGCCAGTGGACTAGCGGGACTAGAAGAGACCCAGTACTTC
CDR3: CASGLAGLEETQYF

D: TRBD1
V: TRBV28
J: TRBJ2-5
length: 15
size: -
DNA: TGTGCCAGCAGTCAAAGAACAGGGGGACGAGAGACCCAGTACTTC
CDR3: CASSQRTGGRETQYF

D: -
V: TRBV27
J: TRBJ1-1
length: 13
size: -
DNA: TGTGCCAGCAGTTTAGTAGAGAACACTGAAGCTTTCTTT
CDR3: CASSLVENTEAFF

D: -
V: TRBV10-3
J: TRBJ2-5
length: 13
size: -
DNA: TGTGCCATCAGTGGCCCCACTCAAGAGACCCAGTACTTC
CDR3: CAISGPTQETQYF

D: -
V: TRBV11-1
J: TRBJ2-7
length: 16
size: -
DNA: TGTGCCAGCAGCGAAGTCCCGTCGGCGGGACGGTACGAGCAGTACTTC
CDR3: CASSEVPSAGRYEQYF

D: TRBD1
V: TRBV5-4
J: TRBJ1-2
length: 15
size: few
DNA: TGTGCCAGCAGCTTAGGACAGGCCCAAGCCAGTGGCTACACCTTC
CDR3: CASSLGQAQASGYTF

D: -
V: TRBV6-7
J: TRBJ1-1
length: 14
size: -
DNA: TGTGCCAGCAGTTACCTAGAAAAGAACACTGAAGCTTTCTTT
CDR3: CASSYLEKNTEAFF

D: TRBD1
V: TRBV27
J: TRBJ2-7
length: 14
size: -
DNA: TGTGCCAGCAGTTTCGGGACAGGACCCTACGAGCAGTACTTC
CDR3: CASSFGTGPYEQYF

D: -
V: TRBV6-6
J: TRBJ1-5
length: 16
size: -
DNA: TGTGCCAGCAGGTCAACAGGGATAAGAAGCAATCAGCCCCAGCATTTT
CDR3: CASRSTGIRSNQPQHF

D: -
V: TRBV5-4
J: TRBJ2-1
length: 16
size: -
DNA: TGTGCCAGCAGCCAACCCGGGAGCAGCTCCTACAATGAGCAGTTCTTC
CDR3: CASSQPGSSSYNEQFF

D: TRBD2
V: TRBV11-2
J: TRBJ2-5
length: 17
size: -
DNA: TGTGCCAGCAGCTTCGGGACTAGCGGGAGGGGGCGAGAGACCCAGTACTTC
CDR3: CASSFGTSGRGRETQYF

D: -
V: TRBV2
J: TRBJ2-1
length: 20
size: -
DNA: TGTGCCAGCAGTGAAAGGGCCCCCGCATGGGGCAGTGAATCCTACAATGAGCAGTTCTTC
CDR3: CASSERAPAWGSESYNEQFF

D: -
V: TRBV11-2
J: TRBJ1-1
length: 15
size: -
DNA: TGTGCCAGCAGCTTAGTCCCCCAGTTGAACACTGAAGCTTTCTTT
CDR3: CASSLVPQLNTEAFF

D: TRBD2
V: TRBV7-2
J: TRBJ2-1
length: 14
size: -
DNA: TGTGCCAGTGAAGGGACTAGCGGTTACAATGAGCAGTTCTTC
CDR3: CASEGTSGYNEQFF

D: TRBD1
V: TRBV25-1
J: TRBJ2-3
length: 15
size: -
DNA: TGTGCCAGCAGTGATCAGGGGGCTAGCACAGATACGCAGTATTTT
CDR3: CASSDQGASTDTQYF

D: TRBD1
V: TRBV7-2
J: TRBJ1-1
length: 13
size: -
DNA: TGTGCCAGCAGCTCTGGACAGGCAAGTGAAGCTTTCTTT
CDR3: CASSSGQASEAFF

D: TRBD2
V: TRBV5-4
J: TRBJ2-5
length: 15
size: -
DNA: TGTGCCAGCAGCGATCCAACCAGCGGGGGAGAGACCCAGTACTTC
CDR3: CASSDPTSGGETQYF

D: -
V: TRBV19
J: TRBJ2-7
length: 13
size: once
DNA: TGTGCCAGTAGTATAAGCGCTGACTGGGAGCAGTACTTC
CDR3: CASSISADWEQYF

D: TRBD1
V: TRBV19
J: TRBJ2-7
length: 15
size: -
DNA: TGTGCCAGTAGTCCGGGACAGGGGGCCTCCTACGAGCAGTACTTC
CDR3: CASSPGQGASYEQYF

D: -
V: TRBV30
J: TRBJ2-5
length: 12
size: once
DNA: TGTGCCTGGAGTGTACAATTGGGCGCCCAGTACTTC
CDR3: CAWSVQLGAQYF

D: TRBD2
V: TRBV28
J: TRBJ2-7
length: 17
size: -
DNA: TGTGCCAGCAGTTCCTTGGGACTAGCGAGCCCCACCTACGAGCAGTACTTC
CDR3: CASSSLGLASPTYEQYF

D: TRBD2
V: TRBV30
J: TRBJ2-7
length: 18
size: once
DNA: TGTGCCTGGAGTGTACGATGGACTAGCCGGAGAGGGTCCTACGAGCAGTACTTC
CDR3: CAWSVRWTSRRGSYEQYF

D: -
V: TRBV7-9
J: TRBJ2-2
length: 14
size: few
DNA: TGTGCCAGTTCGAGACGGGCGAACACCGGGGAGCTGTTTTTT
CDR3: CASSRRANTGELFF

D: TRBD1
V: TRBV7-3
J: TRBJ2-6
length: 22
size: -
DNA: TGTGCCAGCAGCCCCCAACTGGTATCCAGGGACAGGGCAGCATCTGGGGCCAACGTCCTGACTTTC
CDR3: CASSPQLVSRDRAASGANVLTF

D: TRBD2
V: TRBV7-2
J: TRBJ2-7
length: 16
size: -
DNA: TGTGCCAGCAGCTTAATACTAGCGGGAGGAGGCTACGAGCAGTACTTC
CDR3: CASSLILAGGGYEQYF

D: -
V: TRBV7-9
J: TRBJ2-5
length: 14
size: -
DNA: TGTGCCAGCAGCCTCTCCCGGGAACAAGAGACCCAGTACTTC
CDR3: CASSLSREQETQYF

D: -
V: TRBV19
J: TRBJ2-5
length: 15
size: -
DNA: TGTGCCAGTAGTATGAGGCGTGGGTACCAAGAGACCCAGTACTTC
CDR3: CASSMRRGYQETQYF